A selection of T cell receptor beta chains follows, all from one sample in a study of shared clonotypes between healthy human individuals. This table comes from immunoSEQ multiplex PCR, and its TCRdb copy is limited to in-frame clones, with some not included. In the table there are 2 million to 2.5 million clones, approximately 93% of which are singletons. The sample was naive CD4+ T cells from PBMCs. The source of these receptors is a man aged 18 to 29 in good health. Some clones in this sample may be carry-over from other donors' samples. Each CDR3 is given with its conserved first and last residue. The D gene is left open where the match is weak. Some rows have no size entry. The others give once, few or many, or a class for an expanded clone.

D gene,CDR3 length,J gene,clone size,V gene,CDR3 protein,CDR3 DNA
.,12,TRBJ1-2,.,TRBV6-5,CASSPSKEGYTF,TGTGCCAGCAGTCCATCCAAGGAAGGCTACACCTTC
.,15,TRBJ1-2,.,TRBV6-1,CASSPALGVNYGYTF,TGTGCCAGCAGCCCAGCCTTGGGGGTAAACTATGGCTACACCTTC
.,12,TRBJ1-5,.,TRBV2,CASSARGQPQHF,TGTGCCAGCAGTGCCAGGGGTCAGCCCCAGCATTTT
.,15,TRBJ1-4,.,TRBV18,CASSPRAAVEEKLFF,TGTGCCAGCTCACCACGGGCCGCCGTGGAGGAAAAACTGTTTTTT
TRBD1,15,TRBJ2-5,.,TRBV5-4,CASSLGQGIEETQYF,TGTGCCAGCAGCTTAGGACAGGGGATAGAAGAGACCCAGTACTTC
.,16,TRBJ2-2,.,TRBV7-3,CASSLIPSSNTGELFF,TGTGCCAGCAGCTTAATTCCTAGCTCGAACACCGGGGAGCTGTTTTTT
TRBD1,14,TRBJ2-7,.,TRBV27,CASSLRTGSYEQYF,TGTGCCAGCAGTTTACGGACAGGGAGCTACGAGCAGTACTTC
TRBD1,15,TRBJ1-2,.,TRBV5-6,CASSGLIGQGYGYTF,TGTGCCAGCAGCGGGCTAATCGGACAGGGCTATGGCTACACCTTC
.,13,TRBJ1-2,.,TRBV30,CAWSAGTNYGYTF,TGTGCCTGGAGTGCAGGAACTAACTATGGCTACACCTTC
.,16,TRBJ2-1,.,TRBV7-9,CASSLTPGSSYNEQFF,TGTGCCAGCAGCTTAACCCCAGGGAGCTCCTACAATGAGCAGTTCTTC
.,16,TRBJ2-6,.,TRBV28,CASSPGLFSGANVLTF,TGTGCCAGCAGTCCGGGTTTGTTTTCTGGGGCCAACGTCCTGACTTTC
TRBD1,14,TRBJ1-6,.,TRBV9,CASSPGQGYSPLHF,TGTGCCAGCAGCCCGGGACAGGGATATTCACCCCTCCACTTT
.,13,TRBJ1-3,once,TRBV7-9,CASSRSAGSTGYF,TGTGCCAGCAGCCGTTCGGCGGGGTCCACGGGGTATTTT
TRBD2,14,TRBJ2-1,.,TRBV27,CASSSPGGEGEQFF,TGTGCCAGCAGTTCCCCCGGGGGGGAGGGGGAGCAGTTCTTC
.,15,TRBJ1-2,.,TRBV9,CASSVDGGTGGGYTF,TGTGCCAGCAGCGTAGATGGAGGAACGGGGGGAGGCTACACCTTC
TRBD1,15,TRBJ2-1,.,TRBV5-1,CASARDSPNDNEQFF,TGCGCCAGCGCCCGGGACAGTCCTAACGACAATGAGCAGTTCTTC
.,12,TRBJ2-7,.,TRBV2,CASRGERDEQYF,TGTGCTAGCAGAGGGGAAAGGGACGAGCAGTACTTC
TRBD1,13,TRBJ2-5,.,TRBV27,CASRRTGEKTQYF,TGTGCCAGCAGGAGGACAGGGGAGAAGACCCAGTACTTC
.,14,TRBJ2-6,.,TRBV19,CASSMRAGANVLTF,TGTGCCAGTAGTATGAGAGCTGGGGCCAACGTCCTGACTTTC
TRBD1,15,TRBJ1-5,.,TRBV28,CASSQDRGGNQPQHF,TGTGCCAGCAGCCAGGACAGGGGTGGGAATCAGCCCCAGCATTTT
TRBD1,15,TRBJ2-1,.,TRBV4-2,CASSLLNRGMSGPFF,TGTGCCAGCAGCCTCCTAAACAGGGGGATGAGTGGGCCGTTCTTC
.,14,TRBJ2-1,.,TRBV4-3,CASSQGSSYNEQFF,TGCGCCAGCAGCCAAGGCAGCTCCTACAATGAGCAGTTCTTC
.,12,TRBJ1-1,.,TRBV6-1,CASNYPHPEAFF,TGTGCCAGCAACTATCCCCATCCTGAAGCTTTCTTT
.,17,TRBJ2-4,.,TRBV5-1,CASSSVGGTLVGNIQYF,TGCGCCAGCAGCTCCGTTGGCGGGACCCTTGTCGGAAACATTCAGTACTTC
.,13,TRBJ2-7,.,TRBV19,CASSIAITYEQYF,TGTGCCAGTAGTATAGCTATTACCTACGAGCAGTACTTC
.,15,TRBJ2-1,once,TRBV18,CASSGQGFDFNEQFF,TGTGCCAGCTCGGGGCAGGGGTTCGACTTCAATGAGCAGTTCTTC
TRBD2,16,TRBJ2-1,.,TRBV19,CASSIDPSGRWYEQFF,TGTGCCAGTAGTATAGACCCCAGCGGGAGGTGGTATGAGCAGTTCTTC
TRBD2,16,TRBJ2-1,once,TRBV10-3,CAISDRTSGTYNEQFF,TGTGCCATCAGTGACCGGACTAGCGGAACTTACAATGAGCAGTTCTTC
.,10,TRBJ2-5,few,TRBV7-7,CASAGETQYF,TGTGCCAGCGCCGGGGAGACCCAGTACTTC
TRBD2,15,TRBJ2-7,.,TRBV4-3,CASSQATSGSYEQYF,TGCGCCAGCAGCCAGGCCACTAGCGGGAGCTACGAGCAGTACTTC
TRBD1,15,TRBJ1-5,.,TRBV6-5,CASSPTGGNNQPQHF,TGTGCCAGCAGCCCGACAGGGGGCAACAATCAGCCCCAGCATTTT
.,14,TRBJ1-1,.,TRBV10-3,CAISTGTTNTEAFF,TGTGCCATCAGTACCGGGACAACTAACACTGAAGCTTTCTTT
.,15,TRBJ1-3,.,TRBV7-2,CASSLQGGSGNTIYF,TGTGCCAGCAGCTTGCAGGGTGGTAGCGGAAACACCATATATTTT
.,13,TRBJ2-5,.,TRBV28,CASSYDSQETQYF,TGTGCCAGCAGTTATGACAGCCAAGAGACCCAGTACTTC
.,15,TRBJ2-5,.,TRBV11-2,CASSPRGRSGETQYF,TGTGCCAGCAGCCCACGAGGACGGTCCGGGGAGACCCAGTACTTC
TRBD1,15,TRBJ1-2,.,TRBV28,CASSLSPGTGYGYTF,TGTGCCAGCAGTTTATCCCCCGGGACAGGTTATGGCTACACCTTC
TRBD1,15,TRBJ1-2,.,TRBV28,CASSLTGLISGGYTF,TGTGCCAGCAGTTTGACAGGGTTGATTTCGGGCGGCTACACCTTC